These 14 T cell receptor beta chains share one sample of origin, sequenced in a study of blood T cell repertoires in COVID-19. The table came from immunoSEQ multiplex PCR; TCRdb's copy has only in-frame clones and leaves some out. The top ten clones hold approximately 6% of a sample with 98,000 or so clones, roughly 90% of them seen once. The sequenced sample was peripheral blood. These receptors originate from a human donor in a cohort sampled during active COVID-19.

The table lists this clone with many counts. The gene calls are TRBV5-1 and TRBJ1-2, with D perhaps matching TRBD1 (6 bases). Germline V gene sequence: CDR1 SGHRS, CDR2 YFSETQ. Trimming removed 6 bases from V and 6 bases from J, with 15 bases in between. The CDR3 runs 13 residues. The CDR3 sequence: CASTYSGVDGYTF. The CDR3 bases are TGCGCCAGCACCTACTCAGGGGTGGATGGCTACACCTTC.

The chain's CDR3 is CATSREASGVYEQYF. In nucleotides, the CDR3 is TGTGCCACCAGCAGAGAGGCTAGCGGGGTCTACGAGCAGTACTTC. The chain uses TRBV15 and TRBJ2-7; 9 positions match TRBD2. This CDR3 region has 15 residues. Germline V gene sequence: CDR1 LNHNV, CDR2 YYDKDF (reference sequence). With 0 bases clipped from V and 3 bases from J, the junction kept 3 bases outside the gene matches.

A single count supports this clone. The gene calls are TRBV24-1 and TRBJ2-1; 9 positions match TRBD1. There are 15 residues in the CDR3. Germline V lookup: CDR1 KGHDR, CDR2 SFDVKD. The V segment lost 4 bases and the J segment 6 bases; nucleotides outside the gene matches: 6. In DNA form, the CDR3 reads TGTGCCACCAGTGACCCCGGGACAGGGTTCAATGAGCAGTTCTTC. Translation: CATSDPGTGFNEQFF.

This clone appeared many times. V gene TRBV18 combines with J gene TRBJ1-2, with a tentative D call TRBD1 (5 bases). This CDR3 region has 14 residues. Germline assignment: CDR1 KGHSH and CDR2 LQKENI. The V and J ends lost 3 bases and 6 bases respectively, with 14 bases between them. The CDR3 bases are TGTGCCAGCTCACCCTTGGCCCTGGGGCATGGCTACACCTTC. Protein sequence: CASSPLALGHGYTF. Filled out from reference TRBV18 and TRBJ1-2, the complete variable domain reads NAGVMQNPRHLVRRRGQEARLRCSPMKGHSHVYWYRQLPEEGLKFMVYLQKENIIDESGMPKERFSAEFPKEGPSILRIQQVVRGDSAAYFCASSPLALGHGYTFGSGTRLTVV.

The J gene is TRBJ2-7, the V gene TRBV6-2 or TRBV6-3; tentative D call: TRBD2 (6 bases). CDR3 length: 13 amino acids. The V end was cut by 1 base, the J end by 3 bases, with 7 bases between. CDR1 MNHEY and CDR2 SVGEGT come from the germline V gene. CDR3 in amino acids: CASSYLGLYEQYF. The CDR3 nucleotides read TGTGCCAGCAGTTACTTGGGACTCTACGAGCAGTACTTC.

This chain connects TRBV28 to TRBJ1-1; 9 positions agree with TRBD1. Trimming took 5 bases from V and 10 from J; bases not matched to a gene: 5. CDR1 is MDHEN and CDR2 is SYDVKM in the germline V gene. The CDR3 is 12 amino acids. The CDR3 coding sequence is TGTGCCAGCAGTCTGACAGGGGGGGGAGCTTTCTTT. Encoded protein: CASSLTGGGAFF.

V gene TRBV19 combines with J gene TRBJ1-6; weak D call: TRBD1 (6 bases). Germline CDR1 LNHDA, CDR2 SQIVND (reference sequence). The V and J ends lost 4 bases and 10 bases respectively, with 26 bases between them. CDR3 length: 18 residues. The CDR3 protein is CASSSWGGRGTSESPLHF. In nucleotides, the CDR3 is TGTGCCAGTAGTAGCTGGGGGGGTAGGGGGACCTCGGAGTCACCCCTCCACTTT.

This rearrangement joins TRBV7-2 to TRBJ2-5; 9 bases line up with TRBD2. The CDR3 spans 15 residues. The germline V gene encodes CDR1 SGHTA and CDR2 FQGNSA. Unmatched junction bases numbered 17, after V lost 5 bases and J lost 13 bases. CDR3 loop: CASSPKGRGGLDVYF. DNA for the CDR3: TGTGCCAGCAGCCCTAAGGGGCGGGGGGGTTTGGACGTGTACTTC. Full variable domain (remainder filled in from reference TRBV7-2 and TRBJ2-5): GAGVSQSPSNKVTEKGKDVELRCDPISGHTALYWYRQSLGQGLEFLIYFQGNSAPDKSGLPSDRFSAERTGGSVSTLTIQRTQQEDSAVYLCASSPKGRGGLDVYFGPGTRLLVL.

V gene TRBV19 combines with J gene TRBJ2-1, with D perhaps TRBD2 (5 bases). The CDR3 is 17 amino acids. With 0 bases removed from V and 0 bases from J, the gap between germline ends came to 12 bases. Germline V CDR1 and CDR2: LNHDA, SQIVND (reference sequence). The CDR3 sequence: CASSIEGRFSSYNEQFF. CDR3 DNA: TGTGCCAGTAGTATAGAAGGGAGATTTAGCTCCTACAATGAGCAGTTCTTC.

The chain joins TRBV5-4 to TRBJ2-2; D gene unclear. Trimming removed 2 bases from V and 2 bases from J, with 7 bases in between. The germline CDR1 and CDR2 sequences are SGHNT and YYREEE (reference sequence). The CDR3 sequence is 14 residues long. DNA of the CDR3: TGTGCCAGCAGCTTAAAACTCAACACCGGGGAGCTGTTTTTT. The encoded protein is CASSLKLNTGELFF. The entire variable domain, with the rest obtained from reference TRBV5-4 and TRBJ2-2, is as follows: ETGVTQSPTHLIKTRGQQVTLRCSSQSGHNTVSWYQQALGQGPQFIFQYYREEENGRGNFPPRFSGLQFPNYSSELNVNALELDDSALYLCASSLKLNTGELFFGEGSRLTVL.

The rearrangement links TRBV7-6 to TRBJ2-2; 7 positions agree with TRBD1. There are 15 residues in the CDR3. Germline V gene lookup returns CDR1 SGHVS and CDR2 FNYEAQ. With V trimmed by 1 base and J by 1 base, 0 bases remained unmatched. The DNA for the CDR3 is TGTGCCAGCAGCTTAGGACAGGGGAACACCGGGGAGCTGTTTTTT. Protein sequence: CASSLGQGNTGELFF.

The chain couples TRBV7-2 to TRBJ2-5; D is undetermined. The germline V gene encodes CDR1 SGHTA and CDR2 FQGNSA. The V and J ends lost 4 bases and 3 bases respectively, with 18 bases between them. The CDR3 runs 16 residues. CDR3 nucleotide sequence: TGTGCCAGCAGCTCCACCGCAGGCTACATGAAAGAGACCCAGTACTTC. It yields the protein CASSSTAGYMKETQYF.

The chain recombines TRBV4-3 with TRBJ1-5, with 8 bases matching TRBD1. V lost 2 bases and J lost 6; bases outside the gene matches: 9. This CDR3 spans 16 amino acids. Germline loops: CDR1 LGHNA, CDR2 YSLEER. This chain's CDR3 is CASSQPSGGGGQPQHF. In DNA form, the CDR3 reads TGCGCCAGCAGCCAACCATCAGGGGGCGGCGGTCAGCCCCAGCATTTT.

The chain couples TRBV4-3 to TRBJ1-4, with D maybe TRBD1 (5 bases). The CDR3 sequence is 14 residues long. Germline V lookup: CDR1 LGHNA, CDR2 YSLEER. V was clipped by 3 bases and J by 12 bases, with 17 bases between them. CDR3 nucleotides: TGCGCCAGCAGCCACAGTGACAGCCGAGGCGAACTGTTTTTT. Its translation: CASSHSDSRGELFF.